A selection of T cell receptor beta chains follows, all from one sample in a study of CD8+ T cells in alopecia areata. The method was immunoSEQ multiplex PCR; TCRdb's version includes in-frame clones alone and lacks a portion of them. This sample carries about 200,000 clones, 30% to 40% of them seen once, and the ten largest clones take 0.48%. The sequences come from CD4+ T cells sorted from blood, collected around week 30, from a patient treated with tofacitinib. The receptors stem from a human donor with alopecia areata. Both conserved end residues are trimmed from each CDR3. Fields, in order: V gene, CDR3 protein.

V: TRBV29-1; CDR3: SGGAGNLYGYT
V: TRBV7-3; CDR3: ASSSHSGSTDTQY
V: TRBV6-6; CDR3: ASSPLAVSSYEQY
V: TRBV2; CDR3: ASNRELNSNQPQH
V: TRBV29-1; CDR3: SVQRGPSEQY
V: TRBV27; CDR3: ASRTSGRSDTQY
V: TRBV7-6; CDR3: ASSRNRDQY
V: TRBV6-5; CDR3: ASSYTGIGANVLT
V: TRBV7-9; CDR3: ASSLLGGTGDYGYT
V: TRBV18; CDR3: ASSPQSGTGGSGANVLT
V: TRBV9; CDR3: ASSVADYQPQH
V: TRBV5-1; CDR3: ASSPRAGTTTDTQY
V: TRBV18; CDR3: ASSSQGYNSPLH
V: TRBV7-2; CDR3: ASSLAGTANTGELF
V: TRBV5-1; CDR3: ASSEDTEQF
V: TRBV5-1; CDR3: ASSSLPAGQNTEAF
V: TRBV29-1; CDR3: SASDSHNEKLF
V: TRBV30; CDR3: AWSAIARNEQF
V: TRBV30; CDR3: AWSPGAGTEAF
V: TRBV6-1; CDR3: ASSERRGYMNTEAF
V: TRBV9; CDR3: ASGEGQVPNEQY
V: TRBV30; CDR3: AWSGRSNQPQH
V: TRBV30; CDR3: AWSVRVGSTDTQY
V: TRBV7-2; CDR3: ASSLGQGKGGYT
V: TRBV9; CDR3: ASSVTPSGRSSYNEQF
V: TRBV6-5; CDR3: ASTHRGGNYEQY
V: TRBV6-5; CDR3: ASKRLAGSYEQY
V: TRBV15; CDR3: ATSREIGRSTGELF
V: TRBV30; CDR3: ACGGLYNEQF
V: TRBV29-1; CDR3: SVEGSVAGETQY
V: TRBV29-1; CDR3: SVIRGGDLREQF
V: TRBV5-6; CDR3: ASRLGLTTSSYNEQF
V: TRBV30; CDR3: AWSVGAGRIYGYT
V: TRBV6-1; CDR3: ASSEKPPGQGAET
V: TRBV5-1; CDR3: ASSPETATNTEAF
V: TRBV18; CDR3: ASSPWSGLTSYNEQF
V: TRBV11-3; CDR3: ASSREQGGGYEQY
V: TRBV7-6; CDR3: ASSRGQSMNTEAF
V: TRBV30; CDR3: AWSPGSAGTNEKLF
V: TRBV4-1; CDR3: ASSQLVADEKLF
V: TRBV7-2; CDR3: ASSFINEQF
V: TRBV7-9; CDR3: ASSRDGHGNQPQH
V: TRBV11-2; CDR3: ASSLSGFIYGYT
V: TRBV30; CDR3: AWSVKGAYEQY
V: TRBV27; CDR3: ASSPTGVSNQPQH
V: TRBV7-3; CDR3: ASSVGGQGASYGYT
V: TRBV2; CDR3: ASRDYGDHYGYT